The 19 T cell receptor beta chains reported below all come from one sample, sequenced in a study of blood T cell repertoires in COVID-19. The data were produced by immunoSEQ multiplex PCR, yet TCRdb's version contains in-frame clones alone and is incomplete. The profile shows under 80,000 clones, over 60% of them singletons. Sequenced: peripheral blood. These receptors came from a man in his fifties or sixties with COVID-19, enrolled during active disease.

The chain has TRBV5-1 and TRBJ2-1; 8 positions match TRBD2. Germline CDR1 SGHRS, CDR2 YFSETQ. V was clipped by 0 bases and J by 6 bases; unmatched bases: 2. The CDR3 extends over 14 amino acids. The CDR3 nucleotides are TGCGCCAGCAGCTTGGTTAGCGGGGTCAATGAGCAGTTCTTC. The encoded protein is CASSLVSGVNEQFF.

The rearrangement uses TRBV6-6 and TRBJ1-5; D possibly corresponds to TRBD1 (5 bases). CDR1 is MNHNY, CDR2 SVGAGI, per germline (reference sequence). This CDR3 contains 16 residues. The ends were cut back, 2 bases at V and 3 bases at J, with 14 bases in the middle. The CDR3 region is CASSYGGQGHNQPQHF. As DNA, the CDR3 is TGTGCCAGCAGTTACGGAGGGCAGGGTCACAATCAGCCCCAGCATTTT.

The chain carries TRBV3-1 (or the pseudogene TRBV3-2) and TRBJ1-3; D is uncertain. The V end was cut by 7 bases, the J end by 8 bases, with 24 bases between. The CDR3 is made up of 16 amino acids. Germline V gene lookup returns CDR1 LGHDT and CDR2 YNNKEL (reference sequence). CDR3 amino acids: CASNPGSRSGKDTIYF. In DNA form, the CDR3 reads TGTGCCAGCAACCCGGGATCCCGTTCGGGGAAGGACACCATATATTTT.

V gene TRBV13 combines with J gene TRBJ2-2; possibly TRBD2 for D (5 bases). The CDR3 has 15 amino acids. Trimming shortened V by 5 bases and J by 8 bases, and 18 bases separated the two germline ends. Germline CDR1 PRHDT, CDR2 FYEKMQ (reference sequence). CDR3 amino acids: CASSHRLVGEGELFF. CDR3 DNA sequence: TGTGCCAGCAGCCACCGACTTGTCGGGGAGGGGGAGCTGTTTTTT.

The chain carries TRBV27 and TRBJ2-3; no definite D call. The CDR3 sequence is 20 residues long. Trimming removed 1 base at V and 3 bases at J, with 26 bases between. Germline V CDR1 and CDR2: MNHEY, SMNVEV (reference sequence). The CDR3 DNA is TGTGCCAGCAGTTTATATCCCGACAAGAAATCCTTCCGCCGGACAGATACGCAGTATTTT. This sequence encodes CASSLYPDKKSFRRTDTQYF.

The chain recombines TRBV19 with TRBJ1-2; TRBD1 matches 10 bases. CDR3 length: 12 residues. CDR1 LNHDA and CDR2 SQIVND come from the germline V gene (reference sequence). J lost 5 bases, V lost 9 bases, and 3 bases had no gene match. The CDR3: CASPGQGYGYTF. The CDR3 DNA reads TGTGCCAGCCCGGGACAGGGGTATGGCTACACCTTC. Drawing the rest from reference TRBV19 and TRBJ1-2, the complete variable domain is DGGITQSPKYLFRKEGQNVTLSCEQNLNHDAMYWYRQDPGQGLRLIYYSQIVNDFQKGDIAEGYSVSREKKESFPLTVTSAQKNPTAFYLCASPGQGYGYTFGSGTRLTVV.

This chain joins TRBV12-3 or TRBV12-4 and TRBJ2-1; D may be TRBD1 (5 bases). This CDR3 is built from 13 residues. Trimming left V 7 bases short and J 4 bases short, with 11 bases between. In DNA form, the CDR3 reads TGTGCCAGCATGGACACAGCTTACAATGAGCAGTTCTTC. Translated: CASMDTAYNEQFF.

This clone was seen more than once but under ten times. The chain uses TRBV2 and TRBJ1-5; no reliable D call. Trimming took 8 bases from V and 6 from J, leaving 17 bases between them. The CDR3 is made up of 14 amino acids. Germline CDR1 reads SNHLY; CDR2 reads FYNNEI. CDR3: CASEVGRSGQPQHF. The DNA of the CDR3 is TGTGCCAGCGAAGTCGGGAGGTCCGGTCAGCCCCAGCATTTT. Combining the CDR3 with reference TRBV2 and TRBJ1-5 gives the whole variable domain EPEVTQTPSHQVTQMGQEVILRCVPISNHLYFYWYRQILGQKVEFLVSFYNNEISEKSEIFDDQFSVERPDGSNFTLKIRSTKLEDSAMYFCASEVGRSGQPQHFGDGTRLSIL.

The chain couples TRBV5-1 to TRBJ2-3, with no clear D. Germline V gene sequence: CDR1 SGHRS, CDR2 YFSETQ. V was pared by 4 bases and J by 6 bases, with 21 bases between. The CDR3 contains 16 residues. The CDR3 reads CASSPGSPARSDTQYF. CDR3 nucleotide sequence: TGCGCCAGCAGCCCCGGTTCCCCTGCTAGGAGTGATACGCAGTATTTT.

The V and J genes are TRBV9 and TRBJ2-7, with TRBD2 as a possible D gene (6 bases). CDR1 and CDR2 (germline): SGDLS, YYNGEE. V was cut by 4 bases and J by 7 bases, with 18 bases left in between. This CDR3 is 14 amino acids long. CDR3 sequence reads: CASSPGDGAVEQYF. Here the CDR3 DNA reads TGTGCCAGCAGCCCGGGGGACGGGGCGGTTGAGCAGTACTTC.

V gene TRBV24-1 combines with J gene TRBJ2-5; 11 bases fit TRBD2. The J segment lost 4 bases and the V segment lost 9 bases, leaving 12 bases of the junction unmatched. Germline V gene data show CDR1 as KGHDR and CDR2 as SFDVKD. The CDR3 is 16 residues long. As DNA, the CDR3 is TGTGCCACCTCCTCTGGTAGCGGGAGGGTCTCAGAGACCCAGTACTTC. This sequence encodes CATSSGSGRVSETQYF.

This chain joins TRBV10-3 and TRBJ2-7; 10 bases agree with TRBD1. J gave up 9 bases and V 0 bases, and 14 bases lay outside the gene matches. The CDR3 extends over 17 amino acids. The germline CDR1 and CDR2 sequences are ENHRY and SYGVKD. The CDR3: CAISESLAGTGVGGQYF. In nucleotides, the CDR3 is TGTGCCATCAGTGAGTCGCTTGCAGGGACAGGGGTTGGAGGGCAGTACTTC.

The chain uses TRBV5-1 and TRBJ2-5; the match to TRBD1 covers 7 bases. Trimming removed 2 bases from V and 5 bases from J; junction bases left unmatched: 6. This CDR3 spans 14 amino acids. CDR1 and CDR2 from the germline V gene are SGHRS and YFSETQ. CDR3 in DNA: TGCGCCAGCAGCTTACAGGGGTACAGGGAGACCCAGTACTTC. Encoded protein: CASSLQGYRETQYF.

With regard to this clone: The junction does not match germline at one end; this may be a read error. The rearrangement links TRBV12-3 or TRBV12-4 to TRBJ1-1; tentative D call: TRBD1 (6 bases). This CDR3 spans 13 amino acids. The CDR3 reads CASSPGTRSFWDF. As DNA, the CDR3 is TGTGCCAGCAGTCCCGGGACAAGATCTTTCTGGGATTTT.

The chain couples TRBV29-1 to TRBJ1-1; D not certain. The CDR3 length is 14 residues. Per the germline V gene, CDR1 is SQVTM and CDR2 is ANQGSEA. Deletions cut 5 bases from V and 1 base from J, with 14 bases between. The CDR3 is CSVKRTPENTEAFF. The CDR3 DNA sequence: TGCAGCGTTAAACGCACACCCGAGAACACTGAAGCTTTCTTT.

This clone was detected only a few times. V usage is TRBV27 and J usage is TRBJ2-7, with 8 bases identical to TRBD2. CDR3 length: 14 residues. The V gene's germline CDR1 is MNHEY and CDR2 SMNVEV (reference sequence). Trimming took 3 bases from V and 2 from J; bases not matched to a gene: 3. The CDR3 DNA reads TGTGCCAGCAGTTTTACTAGCGGCGCCTACGAGCAGTACTTC. Translating it yields CASSFTSGAYEQYF.

The genes are TRBV19 and TRBJ2-1; tentative D call: TRBD1 (6 bases). The CDR3 has 15 residues. CDR1 and CDR2 (germline): LNHDA, SQIVND (reference sequence). V shed 11 bases and J shed 4 bases, with 21 bases lying between them. CDR3 region: CASHSRSQGYNEQFF. CDR3 sequence (DNA): TGTGCCTCCCACTCGAGGAGTCAGGGGTACAATGAGCAGTTCTTC.

V gene TRBV11-2 combines with J gene TRBJ2-7, with unresolved D. Trimming stripped 5 bases from V and 0 bases from J, with 5 bases between. This CDR3 has 12 amino acids. Per germline, CDR1 SGHAT and CDR2 FQNNGV. The CDR3 is CASSPNSYEQYF. The CDR3 DNA reads TGTGCCAGCAGCCCCAACTCCTACGAGCAGTACTTC.

The chain joins TRBV11-2 to TRBJ1-6; D perhaps matches TRBD1 (6 bases). V lost 4 bases, J lost 10 bases, and 20 bases lay in between. CDR3 length equals 16 residues. Per germline, CDR1 SGHAT and CDR2 FQNNGV. The CDR3 DNA reads as TGTGCCAGCAGCTATAATACAGGGAGAATGCGATCACCCCTCCACTTT. Its protein is CASSYNTGRMRSPLHF. Filled out from reference TRBV11-2 and TRBJ1-6, the complete variable domain reads EAGVAQSPRYKIIEKRQSVAFWCNPISGHATLYWYQQILGQGPKLLIQFQNNGVVDDSQLPKDRFSAERLKGVDSTLKIQPAKLEDSAVYLCASSYNTGRMRSPLHFGNGTRLTVT.